This T cell receptor (beta chain) was found in a study of blood T cells in healthy people across ages. Study-wide context: Template switching captured about one barcoded beta molecule per two T cells.

The study drew donors from healthy Caucasian individuals in Russia aged about 6 to 95. Unmatched junction bases numbered 8, after V lost 6 bases and J lost 1 base. Germline assignment: CDR1 SQVTM and CDR2 ANQGSEA. This CDR3 region has 15 residues. Comment on this clonotype: Its cognate antigen is unknown.

Study-level points and caveats: The study regarded diversity estimates from one million T cells as underestimates.

Together with a sample-barcoded 5' primer, a J-beta primer mix was included in a second PCR lasting about 6 to 11 cycles. Each cDNA molecule carried a tag from a template-switch adaptor that contained 12 random nucleotides. From the 5' RACE reads, TCRdb called clonotypes with MiXCR, one entry per CDR3 protein. The table lists nearly 800,000 distinct CDR3 sequences, about 61% of them singletons. This receptor was identified in a man in his forties or fifties in good health. Sequencing was carried out using blood. The V and J genes are TRBV29-1 and TRBJ2-3, with 9 bases lining up with TRBD2. CDR3 residues: CSVTPIAGGTDTQYF. The DNA for the CDR3 is TGCAGCGTGACACCCATAGCGGGAGGCACAGATACGCAGTATTTT.